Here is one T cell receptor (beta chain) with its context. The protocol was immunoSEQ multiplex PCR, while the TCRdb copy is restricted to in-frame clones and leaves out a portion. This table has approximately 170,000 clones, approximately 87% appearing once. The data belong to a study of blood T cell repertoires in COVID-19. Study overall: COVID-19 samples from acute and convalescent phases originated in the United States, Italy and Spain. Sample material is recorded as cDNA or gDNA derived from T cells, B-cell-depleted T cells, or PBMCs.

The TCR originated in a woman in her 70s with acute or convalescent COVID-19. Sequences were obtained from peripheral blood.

CDR3 region: CASSQGLGLAGGGGEQFF. DNA for the CDR3: TGTGCCAGCAGCCAAGGGCTCGGACTAGCGGGAGGCGGGGGTGAGCAGTTCTTC. The V and J genes are TRBV4-2 and TRBJ2-1; 14 bases map to TRBD2. V lost 1 base, J lost 9 bases, and 11 bases stayed unmatched. CDR3 size: 18 residues. Germline V gene data show CDR1 as LGHNA and CDR2 as YNFKEQ.